This T cell receptor beta chain was captured in a study of beta chain features in type 1 diabetes. This clone appeared a few times. The CDR3 spans 13 residues. Germline V gene lookup returns CDR1 MNHEY and CDR2 SVGAGI. V trimming: 7 bases; J trimming: 7 bases; junction bases outside the gene matches: 6. Of the isolated RNA, all was reverse transcribed, and so the sequenced material was expressed TCRB transcripts. The protocol was immunoSEQ multiplex PCR, while the TCRdb copy is restricted to in-frame clones and leaves out a portion. In the table there are more than 130,000 clones, 6.9% of which are singletons.

This chain connects TRBV6-5 to TRBJ2-2; 7 positions agree with TRBD2. The clonotype comes from a woman in her 30s in good health. Sequencing used central memory CD4+ T cells from blood. CDR3 DNA sequence: TGTGCCAGCACGGTTCGGGGGGTCGGGGAGCTGTTTTTT. It translates to CASTVRGVGELFF.